The next 3 T cell receptor beta chains were all read from a single sample in a study of low-dose radiotherapy and immunotherapy resistance in tumors. cDNA synthesis used a TRAV/TRBV-specific primer set for both chains. The authors amplified TCRs for approximately 20 PCR cycles with a constant-region primer and a V-primer adapter. TCRdb re-analysed the reads in MiXCR, keeping a single row per CDR3 protein. The sample holds roughly 15,000 distinct CDR3 sequences, about 75% seen once. These receptors were obtained from a human donor with advanced metastatic prostate, ovarian, gallbladder or colorectal cancer (not recorded which). This table probably holds off-target reads from a library built for another chain.

The chain uses TRBV25-1 and TRBJ1-4; no clear D gene. Germline V gives CDR1 MGHDK, CDR2 SYGVNS. The germline V and J ends were trimmed by 6 bases and 5 bases, with 19 bases remaining between them. CDR3 size: 16 residues. The CDR3 region is CASSKGLTGTNEKLFF. The DNA of the CDR3 is TGTGCCAGCAGCAAGGGTCTGACGGGAACAAATGAAAAACTGTTTTTT.

This clonotype was detected only a few times. The chain joins TRBV6-2 or TRBV6-3 to TRBJ2-2; TRBD2 aligns across 10 bases. The V segment lost 0 bases and the J segment 1 base; nucleotides outside the gene matches: 5. This CDR3 contains 18 residues. Looked up from germline, CDR1 is MNHEY and CDR2 is SVGEGT. As DNA, the CDR3 is TGTGCCAGCAGTTACTCGAAAGGGACTAGCGTGAACACCGGGGAGCTGTTTTTT. Its protein product is CASSYSKGTSVNTGELFF.

The CDR3 coding sequence is TGCGCCAGCAGCCAGGGGACTACGAACACCGGGGAGCTGTTTTTT. It specifies CASSQGTTNTGELFF. V usage is TRBV5-1 and J usage is TRBJ2-2; possible D gene TRBD2, 7 bases. The CDR3 has 15 amino acids. Trimming cost V 4 bases and J 0 bases, with 10 bases left between them. Germline CDR1 SGHRS, CDR2 YFSETQ.